These T cell receptor beta chains were read from a single sample in a study of cytomegalovirus exposure and HLA in healthy donors. Method: immunoSEQ multiplex PCR; TCRdb's copy keeps in-frame clones and lacks some. The sample consists of about 180,000 clones, roughly 79% of them appearing once. Sequenced: PBMCs. The origin of the receptors is a woman aged 18 to 35 in good health and CMV-seropositive. CDR3s leave out the opening cysteine and the closing phenylalanine or tryptophan. D genes are given only for firm matches.

j_call d_call v_call cdr3_aa
TRBJ2-5 . TRBV29-1 SAVLQGRETQY
TRBJ1-1 . TRBV6-6 ATDGGTEAF
TRBJ1-5 . TRBV6-1 ASSEAPGDSNQPQH
TRBJ1-5 . TRBV28 ASSFLDRPNFTQH
TRBJ2-7 . TRBV5-4 ASSFRENSYEQY
TRBJ1-2 . TRBV6-1 AIREQGLGGYT
TRBJ2-2 . TRBV7-6 ATRYSPLGTGELF
TRBJ2-7 . TRBV2 ASRTAYEQY
TRBJ1-3 TRBD1 TRBV6-5 ASSYRGLGNTIY
TRBJ2-7 . TRBV15 ATSRGPADEQY
TRBJ2-5 TRBD2 TRBV11-2 ASSPGTSVETQY